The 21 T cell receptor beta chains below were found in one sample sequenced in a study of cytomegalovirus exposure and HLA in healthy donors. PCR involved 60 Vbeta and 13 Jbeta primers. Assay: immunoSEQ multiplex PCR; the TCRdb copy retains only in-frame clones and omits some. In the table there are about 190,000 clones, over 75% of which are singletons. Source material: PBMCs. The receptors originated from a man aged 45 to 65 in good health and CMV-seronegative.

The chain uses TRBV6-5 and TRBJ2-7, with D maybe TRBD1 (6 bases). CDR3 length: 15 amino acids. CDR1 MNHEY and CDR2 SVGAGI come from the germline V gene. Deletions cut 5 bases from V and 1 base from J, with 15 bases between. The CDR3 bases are TGTGCCAGCAGTATCCGACCACAGGGATCCTACGAGCAGTACTTC. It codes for CASSIRPQGSYEQYF.

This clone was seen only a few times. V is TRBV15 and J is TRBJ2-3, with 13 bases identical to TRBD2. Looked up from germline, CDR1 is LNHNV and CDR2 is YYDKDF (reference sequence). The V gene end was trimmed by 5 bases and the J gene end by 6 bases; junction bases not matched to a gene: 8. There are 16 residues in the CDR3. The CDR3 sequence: CATSQRLAGGPDTQYF. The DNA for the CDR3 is TGTGCCACCAGCCAACGACTAGCGGGGGGCCCGGATACGCAGTATTTT.

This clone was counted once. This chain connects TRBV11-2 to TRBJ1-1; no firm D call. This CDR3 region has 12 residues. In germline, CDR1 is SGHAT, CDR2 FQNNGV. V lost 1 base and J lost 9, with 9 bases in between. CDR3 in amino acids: CASSLAGEKAFF. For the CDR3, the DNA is TGTGCCAGCAGCTTAGCGGGAGAAAAAGCTTTCTTT.

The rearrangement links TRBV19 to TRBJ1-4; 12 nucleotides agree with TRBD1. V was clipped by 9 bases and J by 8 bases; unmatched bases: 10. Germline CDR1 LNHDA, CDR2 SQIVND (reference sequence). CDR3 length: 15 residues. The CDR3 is CASQPGQGAGEKLFF. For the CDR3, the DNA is TGTGCCAGCCAACCGGGACAGGGGGCTGGAGAAAAACTGTTTTTT.

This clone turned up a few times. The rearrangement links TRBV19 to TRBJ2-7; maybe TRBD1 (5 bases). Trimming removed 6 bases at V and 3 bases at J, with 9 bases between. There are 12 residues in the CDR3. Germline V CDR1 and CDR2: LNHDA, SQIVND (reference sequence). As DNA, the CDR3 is TGTGCCAGTAGGGCAGACAGCTACGAGCAGTACTTC. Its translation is CASRADSYEQYF.

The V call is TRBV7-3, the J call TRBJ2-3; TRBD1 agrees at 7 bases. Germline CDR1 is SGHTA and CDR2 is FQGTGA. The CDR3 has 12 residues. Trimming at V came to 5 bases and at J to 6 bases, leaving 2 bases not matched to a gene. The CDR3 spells CASSQTGDTQYF. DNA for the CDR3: TGTGCCAGCAGCCAGACAGGGGATACGCAGTATTTT.

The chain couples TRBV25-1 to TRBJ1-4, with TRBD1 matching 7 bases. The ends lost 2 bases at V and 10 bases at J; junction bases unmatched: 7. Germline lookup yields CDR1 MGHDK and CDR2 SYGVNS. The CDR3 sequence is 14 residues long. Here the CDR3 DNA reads TGTGCCAGCAGTGAAGGAGGGACAGCTGTAAAACTGTTTTTT. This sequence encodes CASSEGGTAVKLFF. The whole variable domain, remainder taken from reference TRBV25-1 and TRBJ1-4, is EADIYQTPRYLVIGTGKKITLECSQTMGHDKMYWYQQDPGMELHLIHYSYGVNSTEKGDLSSESTVSRIRTEHFPLTLESARPSHTSQYLCASSEGGTAVKLFFGSGTQLSVL.

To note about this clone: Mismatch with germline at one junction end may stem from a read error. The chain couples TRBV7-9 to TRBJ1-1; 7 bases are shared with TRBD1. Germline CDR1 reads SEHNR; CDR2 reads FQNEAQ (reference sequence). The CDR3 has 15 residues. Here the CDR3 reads CSSSSAGTANTEAFF. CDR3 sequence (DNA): TGTTCCAGCAGCTCTGCCGGGACAGCGAACACTGAAGCTTTCTTT. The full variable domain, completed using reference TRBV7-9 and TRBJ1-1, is DTGVSQNPRHKITKRGQNVTFRCDPISEHNRLYWYRQTLGQGPEFLTYFQNEAQLEKSRLLSDRFSAERPKGSFSTLEIQRTEQGDSAMYLCSSSSAGTANTEAFFGQGTRLTVV.

The CDR3 reads CASSRDRGPTDTQYF. In DNA form, the CDR3 reads TGCGCCAGCAGCCGGGACAGGGGGCCCACAGATACGCAGTATTTT. This chain uses TRBV5-1 with TRBJ2-3; 12 positions match TRBD1. Looked up from germline, CDR1 is SGHRS and CDR2 is YFSETQ. The CDR3 is 15 amino acids. J gave up 2 bases and V 4 bases, and 2 bases lay outside the gene matches.

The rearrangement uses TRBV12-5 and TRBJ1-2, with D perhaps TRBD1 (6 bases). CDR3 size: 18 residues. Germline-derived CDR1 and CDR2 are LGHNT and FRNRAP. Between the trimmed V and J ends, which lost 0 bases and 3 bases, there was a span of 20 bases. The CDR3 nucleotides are TGTGCTAGTGGTTTGGTACTCTGGGGGGGCGAGGGGCACTATGGCTACACCTTC. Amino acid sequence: CASGLVLWGGEGHYGYTF.

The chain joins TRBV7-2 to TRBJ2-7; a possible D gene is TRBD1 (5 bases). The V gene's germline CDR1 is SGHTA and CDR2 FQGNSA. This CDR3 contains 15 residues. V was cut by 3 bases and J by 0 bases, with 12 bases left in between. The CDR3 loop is CASSLFRDSSYEQYF. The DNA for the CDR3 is TGTGCCAGCAGCTTGTTCCGCGACAGCTCCTACGAGCAGTACTTC. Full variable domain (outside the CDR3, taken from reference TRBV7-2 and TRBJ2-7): GAGVSQSPSNKVTEKGKDVELRCDPISGHTALYWYRQSLGQGLEFLIYFQGNSAPDKSGLPSDRFSAERTGGSVSTLTIQRTQQEDSAVYLCASSLFRDSSYEQYFGPGTRLTVT.

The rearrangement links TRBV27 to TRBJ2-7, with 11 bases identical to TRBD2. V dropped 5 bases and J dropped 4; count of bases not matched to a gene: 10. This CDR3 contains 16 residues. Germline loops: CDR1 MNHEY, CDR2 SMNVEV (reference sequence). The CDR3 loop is CASSAYLAGGDYEQYF. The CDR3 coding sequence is TGTGCCAGCAGTGCTTACCTAGCGGGGGGTGATTACGAGCAGTACTTC.

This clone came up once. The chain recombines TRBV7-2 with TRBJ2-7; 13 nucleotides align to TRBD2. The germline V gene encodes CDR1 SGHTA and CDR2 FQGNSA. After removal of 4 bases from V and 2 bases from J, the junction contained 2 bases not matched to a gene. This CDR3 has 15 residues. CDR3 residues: CASSSGTSGAYEQYF. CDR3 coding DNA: TGTGCCAGCAGCTCGGGGACTAGCGGGGCCTACGAGCAGTACTTC.

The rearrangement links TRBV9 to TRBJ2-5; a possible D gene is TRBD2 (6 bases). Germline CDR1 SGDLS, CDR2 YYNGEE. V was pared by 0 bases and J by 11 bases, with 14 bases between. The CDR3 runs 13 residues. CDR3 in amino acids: CASSVDEGEVQYF. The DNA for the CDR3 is TGTGCCAGCAGCGTAGACGAAGGGGAGGTGCAGTACTTC. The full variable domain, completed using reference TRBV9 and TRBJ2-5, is DSGVTQTPKHLITATGQRVTLRCSPRSGDLSVYWYQQSLDQGLQFLIQYYNGEERAKGNILERFSAQQFPDLHSELNLSSLELGDSALYFCASSVDEGEVQYFGPGTRLLVL.

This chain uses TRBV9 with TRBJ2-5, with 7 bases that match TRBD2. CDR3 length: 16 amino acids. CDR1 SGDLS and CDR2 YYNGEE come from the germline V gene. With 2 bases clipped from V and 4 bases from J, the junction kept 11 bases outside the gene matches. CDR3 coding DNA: TGTGCCAGCAGCGTCCTCCTTGGGAGGGAAAGAGAGACCCAGTACTTC. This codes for CASSVLLGRERETQYF.

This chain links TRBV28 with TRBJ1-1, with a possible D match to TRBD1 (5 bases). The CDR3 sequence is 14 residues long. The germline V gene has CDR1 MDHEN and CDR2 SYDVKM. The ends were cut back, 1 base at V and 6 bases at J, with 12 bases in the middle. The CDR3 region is CASSLSRVGAEAFF. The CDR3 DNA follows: TGTGCCAGCAGTTTATCCAGGGTCGGCGCTGAAGCTTTCTTT.

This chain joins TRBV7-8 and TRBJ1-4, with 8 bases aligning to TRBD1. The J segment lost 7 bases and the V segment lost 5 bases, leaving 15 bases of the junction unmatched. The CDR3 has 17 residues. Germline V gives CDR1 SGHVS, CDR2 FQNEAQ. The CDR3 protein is CASSRQPRTGRGEKLFF. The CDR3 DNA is TGTGCCAGCAGCCGCCAGCCGCGGACAGGGCGGGGTGAAAAACTGTTTTTT. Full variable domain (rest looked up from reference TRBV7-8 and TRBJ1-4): GAGVSQSPRYKVAKRGQDVALRCDPISGHVSLFWYQQALGQGPEFLTYFQNEAQLDKSGLPSDRFFAERPEGSVSTLKIQRTQQEDSAVYLCASSRQPRTGRGEKLFFGSGTQLSVL.

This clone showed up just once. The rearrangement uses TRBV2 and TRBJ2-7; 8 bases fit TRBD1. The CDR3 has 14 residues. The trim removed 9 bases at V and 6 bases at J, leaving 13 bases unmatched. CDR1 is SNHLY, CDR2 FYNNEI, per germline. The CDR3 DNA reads TGTGCCAGTTCGAGGACAGGGCCCTCTGGCGAGCAGTACTTC. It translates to CASSRTGPSGEQYF.

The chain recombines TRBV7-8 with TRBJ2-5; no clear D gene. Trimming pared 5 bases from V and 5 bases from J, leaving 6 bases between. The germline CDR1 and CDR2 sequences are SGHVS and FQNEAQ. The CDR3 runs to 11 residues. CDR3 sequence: CASSPAETQYF. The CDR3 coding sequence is TGTGCCAGCAGCCCCGCGGAGACCCAGTACTTC. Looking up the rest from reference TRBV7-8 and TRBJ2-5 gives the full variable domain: GAGVSQSPRYKVAKRGQDVALRCDPISGHVSLFWYQQALGQGPEFLTYFQNEAQLDKSGLPSDRFFAERPEGSVSTLKIQRTQQEDSAVYLCASSPAETQYFGPGTRLLVL.

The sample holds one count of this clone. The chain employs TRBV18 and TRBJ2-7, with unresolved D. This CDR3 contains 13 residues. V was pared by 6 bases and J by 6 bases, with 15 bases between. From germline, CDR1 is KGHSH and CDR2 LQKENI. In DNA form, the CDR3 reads TGTGCCAGCTCCCCCGAGGATTCGGGCGAGCAGTACTTC. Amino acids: CASSPEDSGEQYF.

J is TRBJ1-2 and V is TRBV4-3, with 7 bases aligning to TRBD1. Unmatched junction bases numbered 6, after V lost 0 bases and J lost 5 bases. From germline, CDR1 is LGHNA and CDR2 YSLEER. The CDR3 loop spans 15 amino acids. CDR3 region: CASSQEPGTAYGYTF. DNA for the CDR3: TGCGCCAGCAGCCAAGAGCCAGGGACAGCTTATGGCTACACCTTC.